A single sample gave rise to the 26 T cell receptor beta chains below, sequenced in a study of early T cells in non-severe SARS-CoV-2 infection. TCRdb re-called the 5' RACE reads through MiXCR, storing one row per CDR3 protein. This sample has 100,000 to 130,000 distinct CDR3 sequences, with over 8.5% found just once. Sequencing was done on a sample of whole blood. These receptors originate from an adult who was a healthcare worker with PCR-confirmed SARS-CoV-2 infection or an uninfected control (not recorded which).

This clonotype was seen ten or more times. The V and J genes are TRBV4-2 and TRBJ2-1; D is possibly TRBD1 or TRBD2 (6 bases each). Per the germline V gene, CDR1 is LGHNA and CDR2 is YNFKEQ. The V end was cut by 4 bases, the J end by 6 bases, with 10 bases between. This CDR3 region has 13 residues. The DNA for the CDR3 is TGTGCCAGCAGCCCCCGGGGGCTCAATGAGCAGTTCTTC. It is translated as CASSPRGLNEQFF.

This clonotype has a count of ten or more. For the CDR3, the DNA is TGTGCCAGCAGCTTGGGAAGCGGCTACGAGCAGTACTTC. Translated: CASSLGSGYEQYF. The gene calls are TRBV7-2 and TRBJ2-7; weak D call: TRBD2 (5 bases). This CDR3 comprises 13 residues. Germline V CDR1 and CDR2: SGHTA, FQGNSA. V gave up 3 bases and J gave up 3 bases, with 9 bases separating them.

This clonotype was seen many times. The chain employs TRBV4-1 and TRBJ2-5; 7 nucleotides match TRBD2. V shed 1 base, J shed 3 bases, and the junction held 2 bases outside the gene matches. Germline V CDR1 and CDR2: MGHRA, YSYEKL. There are 14 residues in the CDR3. CDR3 nucleotide sequence: TGCGCCAGCAGCCAAGGACTAGCCAAAGAGACCCAGTACTTC. Its translation: CASSQGLAKETQYF.

This clonotype was observed at least ten times. The gene calls are TRBV28 and TRBJ2-3; D not certain. V lost 6 bases to trimming and J lost 0 bases, with 7 bases between them. The CDR3 loop spans 13 amino acids. Per germline, CDR1 MDHEN and CDR2 SYDVKM. In nucleotides, the CDR3 is TGTGCCAGCAGGGGCTCTAGCACAGATACGCAGTATTTT. Translation: CASRGSSTDTQYF.

The gene calls are TRBV27 and TRBJ2-3; D uncertain. The CDR3 is 14 amino acids. V was cut by 6 bases and J by 2 bases, with 12 bases left in between. The V gene's germline CDR1 is MNHEY and CDR2 SMNVEV (reference sequence). In nucleotides, the CDR3 is TGTGCCAGCAGCCTACGGCCAATCACAGATACGCAGTATTTT. Residues: CASSLRPITDTQYF.

This clonotype came up many times. The chain combines TRBV7-2 with TRBJ1-5; D call uncertain. Germline V gene sequence: CDR1 SGHTA, CDR2 FQGNSA. The V end lost 2 bases, the J end lost 0 bases, and 5 bases lay between the germline ends. The CDR3 is 14 residues long. The CDR3 nucleotides read TGTGCCAGCAGCTTATCCTATAGCAATCAGCCCCAGCATTTT. Encoded protein: CASSLSYSNQPQHF.

This clonotype came up a few times. The chain carries TRBV18 and TRBJ2-1, with 7 positions matching TRBD2. V dropped 4 bases and J dropped 13; count of bases not matched to a gene: 4. Germline lookup yields CDR1 KGHSH and CDR2 LQKENI. This CDR3 contains 11 residues. For the CDR3, the DNA is TGTGCCAGCTCACAAAGCGGGACCCAGTTCTTC. Protein: CASSQSGTQFF.

This clonotype was counted ten times or more. This chain connects TRBV6-6 to TRBJ2-7, with D possibly TRBD1 on 5 matching bases. V dropped 5 bases and J dropped 5 bases, with 13 bases sitting between them. This CDR3 has 13 amino acids. Looked up from germline, CDR1 is MNHNY and CDR2 is SVGAGI (reference sequence). The CDR3 here is CASSPRVTHEQYF. DNA of the CDR3: TGTGCCAGCAGTCCCAGGGTTACCCACGAGCAGTACTTC.

The chain links TRBV3-2 to TRBJ1-3. TRBV3-2 is flagged as a pseudogene. The length of the CDR3 is 16 residues. CDR3 in amino acids: CASSQIFGRAGNTIYF. Here the CDR3 DNA reads TGTGCCAGCAGCCAAATATTCGGCAGAGCAGGAAACACCATATATTTT.

This clonotype has ten or more counts. The chain employs TRBV6-2 or TRBV6-3 and TRBJ2-1, with unresolved D. Germline V gene lookup returns CDR1 MNHEY and CDR2 SVGEGT. Between the trimmed V and J ends, which lost 2 bases and 2 bases, there was a span of 4 bases. This CDR3 contains 13 residues. The CDR3: CASSYGAYNEQFF. CDR3 coding DNA: TGTGCCAGCAGTTACGGCGCCTACAATGAGCAGTTCTTC.

V and J are TRBV7-2 and TRBJ2-1, with 12 bases lining up with TRBD2. In germline, CDR1 is SGHTA, CDR2 FQGNSA. Trimming cost V 0 bases and J 7 bases; bases outside gene matches: 13. This CDR3 region has 19 residues. For the CDR3, the DNA is TGTGCCAGCAGCTTAGCGCTTACGACTAGCGGGAGCTTATGGAATGAGCAGTTCTTC. Translating it yields CASSLALTTSGSLWNEQFF.

In this sample, this clonotype turned up many times. The chain carries TRBV27 and TRBJ1-5; no reliable D call. CDR1 is MNHEY and CDR2 is SMNVEV in the germline V gene (reference sequence). V was pared by 6 bases and J by 4 bases, with 7 bases between. The CDR3 extends over 12 amino acids. The CDR3 spells CASSNLNQPQHF. The CDR3 DNA is TGTGCCAGCAGCAATTTAAATCAGCCCCAGCATTTT.

The chain is built from TRBV12-3 or TRBV12-4 and TRBJ2-3; D remains ambiguous. V was pared by 4 bases and J by 1 base, with 9 bases between. CDR3 size: 14 residues. The CDR3 reads CASSSWGGTDTQYF. The CDR3 DNA reads as TGTGCCAGCAGTTCTTGGGGTGGCACAGATACGCAGTATTTT.

This clonotype was seen repeatedly, ten times or more. The chain is built from TRBV20-1 and TRBJ2-3; the match to TRBD2 covers 9 bases. The CDR3 length is 16 residues. Looked up from germline, CDR1 is DFQATT and CDR2 is SNEGSKA (reference sequence). J was trimmed by 4 bases and V by 1 base; bases with no gene match: 9. The DNA of the CDR3 is TGCAGTGCTAGAGCCCCGGGCGGGAGGGTTTCAGATACGCAGTATTTT. As protein: CSARAPGGRVSDTQYF.

This chain connects TRBV30 to TRBJ2-5; 9 bases match TRBD2. Germline V CDR1 and CDR2: GTSNPN, SVGIG (reference sequence). The CDR3 runs 14 residues. V gave up 8 bases and J gave up 3 bases; unmatched junction bases: 10. DNA for the CDR3: TGTGCCGCGGGCTCTTTAGCGGGAGAAGAGACCCAGTACTTC. Amino acid sequence: CAAGSLAGEETQYF. The full variable domain, with the rest looked up from reference TRBV30 and TRBJ2-5, is SQTIHQWPATLVQPVGSPLSLECTVEGTSNPNLYWYRQAAGRGLQLLFYSVGIGQISSEVPQNLSASRPQDRQFILSSKKLLLSDSGFYLCAAGSLAGEETQYFGPGTRLLVL.

This clonotype has ten or more counts. The genes are TRBV28 and TRBJ2-4; 9 bases map to TRBD1. Germline V gene sequence: CDR1 MDHEN, CDR2 SYDVKM. The length of the CDR3 is 15 residues. V gave up 5 bases and J gave up 1 base; unmatched junction bases: 3. The CDR3 sequence is CASSKQGAAKNIQYF. The CDR3, as DNA: TGTGCCAGCAGTAAACAGGGGGCGGCCAAAAACATTCAGTACTTC.

This clonotype has a count of ten or more. The V and J genes are TRBV12-3 or TRBV12-4 and TRBJ1-5, with a tentative D call TRBD1 (6 bases). The CDR3 runs to 13 residues. Trimming shortened V by 3 bases and J by 8 bases, and 11 bases separated the two germline ends. The CDR3, as DNA: TGTGCCAGCAGTTTTGGGGGGGGCAAGCCCCAGCATTTT. The encoded protein is CASSFGGGKPQHF.

The chain employs TRBV3-1 and TRBJ1-3; the D gene is possibly TRBD1 (5 bases). V dropped 5 bases and J dropped 7 bases, with 12 bases sitting between them. The germline V gene has CDR1 LGHDT and CDR2 YNNKEL (reference sequence). This CDR3 is built from 13 residues. The CDR3 nucleotides are TGTGCCAGCAGCGGAGGAAGGGGTAACACCATATATTTT. Translation gives CASSGGRGNTIYF. The full variable domain, rest sourced from reference TRBV3-1 and TRBJ1-3, is DTAVSQTPKYLVTQMGNDKSIKCEQNLGHDTMYWYKQDSKKFLKIMFSYNNKELIINETVPNRFSPKSPDKAHLNLHINSLELGDSAVYFCASSGGRGNTIYFGEGSWLTVV.

This clonotype was counted a few times. The rearrangement uses TRBV30 and TRBJ2-1; D uncertain. Trimming removed 3 bases from V and 13 bases from J, with 13 bases in between. Looked up from germline, CDR1 is GTSNPN and CDR2 is SVGIG (reference sequence). This CDR3 region has 11 residues. The CDR3 region is CAWSQGKGQFF. DNA of the CDR3: TGTGCCTGGAGCCAAGGGAAGGGACAGTTCTTC.

The genes are TRBV6-6 and TRBJ2-7; 7 bases are a match to TRBD1. Looked up from germline, CDR1 is MNHNY and CDR2 is SVGAGI (reference sequence). Trimming at V came to 2 bases and at J to 3 bases, leaving 7 bases not matched to a gene. The CDR3 has 15 residues. This chain's CDR3 is CASSYPQQGFYEQYF. DNA for the CDR3: TGTGCCAGCAGTTACCCTCAACAGGGGTTCTACGAGCAGTACTTC.

This clonotype appeared a few times. The V and J genes are TRBV6-2 or TRBV6-3 and TRBJ1-5; D gene unclear. The V and J ends lost 5 bases and 8 bases respectively, with 4 bases between them. Germline V gene sequence: CDR1 MNHEY, CDR2 SVGEGT. The CDR3 consists of 10 residues. The chain's CDR3 is CASSPKPQHF. The CDR3, as DNA: TGTGCCAGCAGTCCGAAGCCCCAGCATTTT.

This clonotype was observed a few times. This chain connects TRBV20-1 to TRBJ2-1; D remains ambiguous. There are 12 residues in the CDR3. Trimming removed 6 bases at V and 10 bases at J, with 16 bases between. Germline V gene lookup returns CDR1 DFQATT and CDR2 SNEGSKA (reference sequence). CDR3 sequence: CSAVSQFYEQFF. DNA for the CDR3: TGCAGTGCAGTGTCACAGTTCTACGAGCAGTTCTTC.

CDR3 protein: CASSLRQGDTGELFF. In DNA, the CDR3 is TGCGCCAGCAGCTTGCGACAGGGAGATACCGGGGAGCTGTTTTTT. V is TRBV5-1 and J is TRBJ2-2, with 7 bases that match TRBD1. Looked up from germline, CDR1 is SGHRS and CDR2 is YFSETQ. With 1 base clipped from V and 5 bases from J, the junction kept 5 bases outside the gene matches. The CDR3 is 15 residues long.

This clonotype was seen more than once but under ten times. The chain uses TRBV25-1 and TRBJ2-5; possibly TRBD1 for D (6 bases). V lost 10 bases to trimming and J lost 5 bases, with 14 bases between them. Per germline, CDR1 MGHDK and CDR2 SYGVNS. CDR3 length: 12 residues. CDR3 amino acids: CATNTGLETQYF. The CDR3 DNA reads as TGTGCCACAAACACAGGGTTGGAGACCCAGTACTTC. Filled out from reference TRBV25-1 and TRBJ2-5, the complete variable domain reads EADIYQTPRYLVIGTGKKITLECSQTMGHDKMYWYQQDPGMELHLIHYSYGVNSTEKGDLSSESTVSRIRTEHFPLTLESARPSHTSQYLCATNTGLETQYFGPGTRLLVL.

This chain joins TRBV6-2 or TRBV6-3 and TRBJ1-2; perhaps TRBD1 as D (5 bases). The CDR3 has 15 amino acids. Germline values: CDR1 MNHEY, CDR2 SVGEGT. Trimming removed 0 bases at V and 3 bases at J, with 11 bases between. The CDR3 DNA follows: TGTGCCAGCAGTTACTCGGCGGGACGGGACTATGGCTACACCTTC. Translating gives CASSYSAGRDYGYTF.

The chain uses TRBV5-1 and TRBJ2-1, with 8 bases aligning to TRBD2. The J segment lost 2 bases and the V segment lost 0 bases, leaving 4 bases of the junction unmatched. The length of the CDR3 is 16 residues. The germline V gene encodes CDR1 SGHRS and CDR2 YFSETQ. The CDR3 is CASSLELAAAYNEQFF. In DNA form, the CDR3 reads TGCGCCAGCAGCTTGGAACTAGCGGCCGCCTACAATGAGCAGTTCTTC.